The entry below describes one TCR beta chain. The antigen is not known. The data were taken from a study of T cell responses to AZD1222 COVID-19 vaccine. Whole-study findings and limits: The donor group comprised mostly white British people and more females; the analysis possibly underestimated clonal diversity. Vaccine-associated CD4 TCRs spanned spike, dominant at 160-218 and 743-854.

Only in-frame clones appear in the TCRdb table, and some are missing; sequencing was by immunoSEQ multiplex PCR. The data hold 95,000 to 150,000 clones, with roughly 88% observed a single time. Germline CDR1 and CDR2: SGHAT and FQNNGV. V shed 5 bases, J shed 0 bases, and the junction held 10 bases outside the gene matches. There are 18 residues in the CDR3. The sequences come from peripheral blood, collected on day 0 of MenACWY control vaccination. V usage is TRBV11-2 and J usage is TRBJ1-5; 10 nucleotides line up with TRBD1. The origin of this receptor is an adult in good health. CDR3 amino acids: CASSPRTGGLHSNQPQHF. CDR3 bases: TGTGCCAGCAGCCCTAGGACAGGGGGGCTCCATAGCAATCAGCCCCAGCATTTT.